This TCR beta chain was recorded in a study of cytomegalovirus exposure and HLA in healthy donors (dated by TCRdb to 2016 to 2017). About the full investigation: According to an earlier analysis of a few hundred of the donors, about 180 million T cells yielded some 120 million unique TCR beta sequences and about 280 Gb of sequence data. A later genetic analysis took genome-wide SNP genotypes for about 55% of the roughly 670 donors and used that subset as a discovery cohort. Typing coverage varied by locus: about 620-630 donors for A, B, C, DRB1 and DQB1; approximately 500 for DQA1; some 610 for DPA1; about 450 for DPB1. In addition to the first cohort of several hundred subjects, a separate validation cohort of under 150 different subjects was used. In a later analysis, previously published TCR beta repertoires from hundreds of donors were re-analyzed and high-resolution HLA genotyping was added so that TCR occurrence patterns could be studied. The study aimed to test whether cataloging public T cell receptors could reveal signatures of past pathogen exposure. On average, roughly 240,000 unique TCR beta nucleotide sequences were sequenced per donor among about 400 genotyped donors of the cohort, with roughly 18% of those sequences being non-productive. Around 330 gigabases of sequencing data and around 85 million unique TCR sequences made up an early release that covered about 640 HLA-typed donors. Of the roughly 400 genotyped donors, over 70% fell in the genetic ancestry cluster associated with self-reported Caucasian donors. The study combined high-throughput TCR immunosequencing, statistical association of individual TCRs with disease status, and machine learning to predict cytomegalovirus infection status. HLA typing included class I and class II loci at four-digit resolution. All discovery cohort repertoires had been generated using a single sequencing platform. Donor age, sex, ethnicity and CMV serostatus were collected together with the repertoire data. The study profiled the T cell repertoires of under 700 subjects by immunosequencing and related them to cytomegalovirus serostatus. Several DR-DQ haplotypes were treated as single units for association and clustering because of strong linkage in the cohort. An earlier analysis of about 600 of the donors used high-throughput TCR beta sequencing to judge whether each TCR beta V gene segment behaved as functional or pseudogenic. Rather than using new phenotypic data, the later analysis identified candidate immune exposures from TCR beta sequences and from how often those sequences occurred across donors.

In total, roughly 710 healthy bone marrow donors made up the cohort. Cohort members were all nominally healthy when sampled, although unrecorded immune exposures were likely present. The donor was CMV seropositive and belonged to the group of 250 to 300 seropositive cohort members. A peripheral blood sample was provided by each donor, and peripheral blood mononuclear cells were used for TCR beta sequencing. Genomic DNA extraction from the blood cell samples was performed with the Qiagen DNeasy Blood Extraction Kit. Study-wide conclusions, independent of this receptor: The sequencing pipeline was judged likely to have produced a cluster of highly shared sequence variants as a technical artifact. Linkage disequilibrium might explain the correlated functional status among segregating V segments, but an unknown experimental factor could not be excluded. A later analysis associated about 18,000 TCR beta sequences with specific HLA alleles at a false discovery rate of 0.05. Compared with equally common non-associated chains, HLA-associated TCR beta chains in a later analysis were more clonally expanded and had lower generation probabilities. When HLA alleles, especially DR and DQ, strongly co-occurred, TCR associations were difficult to assign to individual alleles. A further reported finding was that TCR beta sequences accurately predicted the HLA-A and HLA-B alleles for most subjects in the first cohort. A later analysis found that TCR association rates varied across HLA loci, with DRB1 alleles showing the most associated TCRs and HLA-C alleles the fewest. According to a later analysis, parvovirus B19, influenza, CMV and Epstein-Barr virus appeared linked to several top co-occurrence clusters. According to the authors, the approach could potentially be generalized to other disease states and immunological phenotypes. Only TCR beta chains were sequenced in this cohort, and the absence of alpha or paired-chain data limited detectable features. In a later genetic analysis, fewer N-insertions in productive TCRs were reported among donors in an Asian-associated ancestry cluster than the roughly 700-donor mean. Because counts were too low, more than 15 rarely observed V segments, including chromosome 9 orphons, were excluded from the earlier analysis of roughly 580 of the donors. In the study, 150 to 200 TCR beta chains were listed as associated with cytomegalovirus. Because HLA typing was unavailable for some donors at each locus, only the typed subset was used in association tests. The classifier was reported to diagnose cytomegalovirus status with high specificity and sensitivity in both the original and validation cohorts. Broadly in line with IMGT annotations, most TCR beta V segments showed up in productive rearrangements about 90% or about 30% of the time in an earlier analysis of approximately 600 of the donors. Immune exposure information for the cohort was limited to CMV serostatus. In vitro tests confirmed that a few of the cytomegalovirus-associated TCR beta chains recognize cytomegalovirus antigens. A later genetic analysis associated a missense DCLRE1C variant with V-gene and J-gene trimming of TCR beta chains, and an independent cohort replicated the association. In a later analysis, most CMV-associated TCR beta chains were found to appear HLA-restricted, with HLA associations seemingly driven largely by CMV exposure. The 87-base-pair reads could not distinguish some IMGT-functional V segments, including TRBV6-2 and TRBV6-3, so those segments were excluded. Sequencing depth was assumed to be roughly uniform across donors in the presence/absence analyses, though that assumption may not hold. While some public TCRs were present in many individuals, most TCR sequences turned up only very rarely across donors.

To note about this clone: Its antigen is not yet known. Per-base quality was not reported, and no clone a single base away is much larger than it.

V has 3 bases trimmed and J has 2 bases trimmed; junction bases matching no gene number 12. In the germline V gene, CDR1 corresponds to KGHSH and CDR2 to LQKENI. Inclusive of the bounding cysteine and phenylalanine, the CDR3 is 18 residues long. Only the CDR3 DNA is retained, 54 bases long and in frame from the first base. Receptors were amplified or captured by the immunoSEQ multiplex PCR assay. A mixture of 60 forward primers for TCR Vbeta segments and 13 reverse primers for TCR Jbeta segments was used in the multiplex PCR. A multiplex PCR assay on genomic DNA amplified the CDR3 region of rearranged TCR beta genes. The amplified TCR beta libraries were sequenced on the Illumina HiSeq System as 87-base-pair reads. Per the authors' processing: A later analysis tallied about 77 million unique TCR beta chains across the 610 or so repertoires, and approximately 12 million of those chains were shared by two or more donors. To remove PCR and sequencing errors, raw reads were error-corrected and collapsed into unique sequences using a nearest-neighbor algorithm that merged closely related sequences. To assign V, D and J gene segments, CDR3 sequences were aligned to IMGT reference sequences. For a sequence to be retained, a match of at least six nucleotides was required to both a V gene segment and a J gene segment. A rearrangement was called productive if the CDR3 had no stop codons and remained in frame with V and J, and every other rearrangement was called non-productive. CDR3 was defined according to IMGT convention as the region running from the second conserved V-encoded cysteine to the conserved J-encoded phenylalanine. The earlier analysis of roughly 590 of the donors excluded sequences that lacked an unambiguous match to a single V gene segment. In an earlier analysis of roughly 500 of the donors, V segments were called functional above 56.7% productive rearrangements and were called segregating when the between-donor standard deviation exceeded 5%. To diagnose cytomegalovirus status from the catalog of TCR beta chain sequences, a statistical classification framework was built. A later analysis assigned V and J genes by comparing TCR nucleotide sequences with IMGT/GENE-DB human TR gene sequences. The TCRdist pipeline was used in a later analysis to assign CDR3 sequences and most-parsimonious VDJ recombination scenarios. In a later analysis, every TCR beta chain was defined by the combination of its CDR3 amino acid sequence and its V-gene family, and reads without a unique V-gene family were dropped. In a later analysis, fewer than 650 highly shared, low-generation-probability nucleotide sequences were removed to address suspected cross-contamination and a sequencing artifact. In a later analysis, a clonal expansion index for each public chain was calculated from normalized within-repertoire ranks of inferred template counts. In a later analysis, generation probabilities were computed with a VDJ recombination model fitted to out-of-frame rearrangements, and the resulting probabilities were checked against IGoR. In a later analysis, TCR-TCR, TCR-HLA and TCR-CMV co-occurrence was scored with hypergeometric tests, and a repertoire-size bias correction was applied to TCR pairs. A later analysis estimated false discovery rates by permuting HLA or CMV assignments 20 times. In a later analysis, co-occurring TCRs were grouped using DBSCAN, and TCRdist sequence similarity was added for clustering within HLA-allele-positive subsets. Repertoires with fewer than 30,000 or more than 120,000 public chains, plus five repertoires with anomalous nucleotide sharing, were excluded from co-occurrence clustering. In TCRdb, the immuneACCESS table is reduced to in-frame sequences with V and J assigned. These tables do not hold every clone; where another copy was compared, an unresolved V gene accounts for under half, and the others remain unexplained. The V and J calls and the clone size are those of that table, but D and trimming were determined from the DNA. For this sample the table gives over 200,000 clones, of which around 64% were detected only once. The ten top clones hold 2.6% of the sample.

The V and J segments used are TRBV18 and TRBJ2-2; a stretch of 7 junction bases matches TRBD1. Specimen: PBMCs. This clonotype was sampled from a man between 40 and 49 years old in good health and CMV-seropositive. CDR3 loop: CASSPADLTGINTGELFF. The DNA is as follows: TGTGCCAGCTCACCCGCGGACTTGACAGGGATCAACACCGGGGAGCTGTTTTTT.